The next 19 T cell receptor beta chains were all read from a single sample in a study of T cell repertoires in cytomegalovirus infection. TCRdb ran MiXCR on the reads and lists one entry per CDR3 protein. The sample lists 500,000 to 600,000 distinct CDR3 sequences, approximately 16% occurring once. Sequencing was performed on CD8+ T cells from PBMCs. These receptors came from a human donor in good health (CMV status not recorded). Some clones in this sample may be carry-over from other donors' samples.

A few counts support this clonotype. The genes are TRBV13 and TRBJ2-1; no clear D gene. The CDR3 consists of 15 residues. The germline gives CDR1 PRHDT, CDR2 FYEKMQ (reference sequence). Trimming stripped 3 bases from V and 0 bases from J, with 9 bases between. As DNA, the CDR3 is TGTGCCAGCAGCTTCAGAGAAGACTCCTACAATGAGCAGTTCTTC. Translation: CASSFREDSYNEQFF. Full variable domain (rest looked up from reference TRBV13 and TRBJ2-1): AAGVIQSPRHLIKEKRETATLKCYPIPRHDTVYWYQQGPGQDPQFLISFYEKMQSDKGSIPDRFSAQQFSDYHSELNMSSLELGDSALYFCASSFREDSYNEQFFGPGTRLTVL.

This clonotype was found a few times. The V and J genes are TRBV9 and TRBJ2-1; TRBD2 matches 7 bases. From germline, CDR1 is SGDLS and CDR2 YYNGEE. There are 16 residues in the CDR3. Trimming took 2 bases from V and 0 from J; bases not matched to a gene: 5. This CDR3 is CASSVGAGFSYNEQFF. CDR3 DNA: TGTGCCAGCAGCGTTGGAGCGGGGTTCTCCTACAATGAGCAGTTCTTC.

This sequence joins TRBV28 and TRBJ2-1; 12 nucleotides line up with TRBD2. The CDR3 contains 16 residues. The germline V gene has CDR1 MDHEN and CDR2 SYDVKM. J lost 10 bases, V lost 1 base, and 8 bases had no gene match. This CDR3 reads CASSLSLLAGGHEQFF. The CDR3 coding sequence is TGTGCCAGCAGTTTATCTCTCCTAGCGGGAGGGCACGAGCAGTTCTTC.

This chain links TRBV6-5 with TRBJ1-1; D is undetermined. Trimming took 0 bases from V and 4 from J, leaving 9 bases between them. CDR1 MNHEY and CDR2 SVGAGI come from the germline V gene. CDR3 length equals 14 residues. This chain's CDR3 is CASSYSREGTEAFF. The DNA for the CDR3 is TGTGCCAGCAGTTACTCTAGGGAGGGCACTGAAGCTTTCTTT.

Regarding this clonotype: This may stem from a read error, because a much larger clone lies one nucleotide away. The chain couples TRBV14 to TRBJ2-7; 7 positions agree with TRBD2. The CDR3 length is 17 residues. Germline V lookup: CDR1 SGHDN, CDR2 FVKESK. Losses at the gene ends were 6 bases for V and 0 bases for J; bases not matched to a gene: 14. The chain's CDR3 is CASSTMELAFNSYEQYF. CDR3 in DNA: TGTGCCAGCAGTACAATGGAACTAGCGTTTAACTCCTACGAGCAGTACTTC.

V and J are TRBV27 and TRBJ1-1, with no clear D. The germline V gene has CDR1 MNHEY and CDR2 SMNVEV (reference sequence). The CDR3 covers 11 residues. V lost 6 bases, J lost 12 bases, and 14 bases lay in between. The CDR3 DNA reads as TGTGCCAGCAGCTGGTCCAGTTCGACTTTCTTT. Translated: CASSWSSSTFF.

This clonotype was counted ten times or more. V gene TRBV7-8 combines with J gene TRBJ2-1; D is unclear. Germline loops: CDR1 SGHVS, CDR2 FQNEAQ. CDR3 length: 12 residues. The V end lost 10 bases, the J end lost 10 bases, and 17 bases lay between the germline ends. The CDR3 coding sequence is TGTGCCACAAGGCCCGCCGGAGAAGAGCAGTTCTTC. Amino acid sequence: CATRPAGEEQFF.

CDR3 sequence: CAWSVGTEAFF. CDR3 sequence (DNA): TGTGCCTGGAGTGTAGGCACTGAAGCTTTCTTT. This chain uses TRBV30 with TRBJ1-1, with D uncertain. CDR3 length: 11 residues. Germline V lookup: CDR1 GTSNPN, CDR2 SVGIG (reference sequence). The ends were cut back, 0 bases at V and 4 bases at J, with 3 bases in the middle.

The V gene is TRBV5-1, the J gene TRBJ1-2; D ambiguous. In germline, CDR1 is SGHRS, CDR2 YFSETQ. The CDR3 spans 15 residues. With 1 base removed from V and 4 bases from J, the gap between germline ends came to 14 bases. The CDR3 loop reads CASSLYVDAGYGYTF. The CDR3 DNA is TGCGCCAGCAGCTTGTATGTGGACGCCGGCTATGGCTACACCTTC. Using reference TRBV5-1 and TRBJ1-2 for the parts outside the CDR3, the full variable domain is KAGVTQTPRYLIKTRGQQVTLSCSPISGHRSVSWYQQTPGQGLQFLFEYFSETQRNKGNFPGRFSGRQFSNSRSEMNVSTLELGDSALYLCASSLYVDAGYGYTFGSGTRLTVV.

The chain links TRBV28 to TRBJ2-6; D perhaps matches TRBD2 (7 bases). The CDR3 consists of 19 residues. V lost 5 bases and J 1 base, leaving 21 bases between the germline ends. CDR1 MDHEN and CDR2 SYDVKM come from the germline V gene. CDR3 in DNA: TGTGCCAGCAGTAGGGAGGGGGGACAAGATCTATCTGGGGCCAACGTCCTGACTTTC. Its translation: CASSREGGQDLSGANVLTF. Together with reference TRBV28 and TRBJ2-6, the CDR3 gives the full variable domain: DVKVTQSSRYLVKRTGEKVFLECVQDMDHENMFWYRQDPGLGLRLIYFSYDVKMKEKGDIPEGYSVSREKKERFSLILESASTNQTSMYLCASSREGGQDLSGANVLTFGAGSRLTVL.

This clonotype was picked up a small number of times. Here the CDR3 reads CASSYPDSLTVPAPNQPQHF. The CDR3 coding sequence is TGTGCCAGCAGTTACCCGGACAGTCTTACAGTCCCTGCTCCCAATCAGCCCCAGCATTTT. The chain employs TRBV6-2 or TRBV6-3 and TRBJ1-5; tentatively, D is TRBD1 (6 bases). Trimming pared 2 bases from V and 3 bases from J, leaving 26 bases between. Per the germline V gene, CDR1 is MNHEY and CDR2 is SVGEGT. CDR3 size: 20 residues.

CDR3 sequence reads: CASSGSGRTGELFF. The CDR3 DNA reads TGTGCCAGCAGTGGGAGCGGGAGGACCGGGGAGCTGTTTTTT. This chain joins TRBV12-3 or TRBV12-4 and TRBJ2-2, with 9 nucleotides matching TRBD2. J lost 5 bases, V lost 5 bases, and 3 bases had no gene match. The CDR3 contains 14 residues.

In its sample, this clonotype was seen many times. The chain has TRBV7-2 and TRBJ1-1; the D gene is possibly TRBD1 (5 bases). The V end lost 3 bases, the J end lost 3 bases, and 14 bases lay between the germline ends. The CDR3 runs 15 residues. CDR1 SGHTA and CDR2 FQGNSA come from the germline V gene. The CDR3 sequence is CASSFDRLGDTEAFF. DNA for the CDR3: TGTGCCAGCAGCTTTGACAGATTGGGGGACACTGAAGCTTTCTTT.

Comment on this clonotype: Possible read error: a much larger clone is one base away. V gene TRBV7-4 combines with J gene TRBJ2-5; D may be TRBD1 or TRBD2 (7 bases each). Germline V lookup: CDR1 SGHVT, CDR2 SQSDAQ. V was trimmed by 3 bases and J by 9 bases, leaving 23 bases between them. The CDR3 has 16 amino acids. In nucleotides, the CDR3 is TGTGCCAGCAGCTTCAGCGGGGACTCAGGGGGGGAGCCCCAGTACTTC. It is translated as CASSFSGDSGGEPQYF.

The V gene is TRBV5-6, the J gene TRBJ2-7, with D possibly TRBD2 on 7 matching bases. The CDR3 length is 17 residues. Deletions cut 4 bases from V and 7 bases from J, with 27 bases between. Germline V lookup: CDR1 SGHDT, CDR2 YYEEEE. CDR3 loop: CASSPRGGRGPTVEQYF. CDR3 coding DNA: TGTGCCAGCAGCCCGAGAGGGGGGAGGGGACCCACGGTGGAGCAGTACTTC.

CDR3 DNA sequence: TGCGCCAGCAGTGCCGAAGCCCCCGGCGGTCAGCCCCAGCATTTT. It encodes CASSAEAPGGQPQHF. The genes are TRBV10-2 and TRBJ1-5; D call uncertain. V was shortened by 4 bases and J by 6 bases, with 16 bases between the two germline ends. CDR1 WSHSY and CDR2 SAAADI come from the germline V gene. CDR3 size: 15 residues.

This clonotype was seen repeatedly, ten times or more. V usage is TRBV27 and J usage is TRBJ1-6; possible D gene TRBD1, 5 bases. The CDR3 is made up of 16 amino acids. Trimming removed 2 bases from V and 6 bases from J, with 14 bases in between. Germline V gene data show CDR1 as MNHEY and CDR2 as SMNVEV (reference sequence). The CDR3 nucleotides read TGTGCCAGCAGTTTACCCTGGGACGGAGCTAATTCACCCCTCCACTTT. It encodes CASSLPWDGANSPLHF.

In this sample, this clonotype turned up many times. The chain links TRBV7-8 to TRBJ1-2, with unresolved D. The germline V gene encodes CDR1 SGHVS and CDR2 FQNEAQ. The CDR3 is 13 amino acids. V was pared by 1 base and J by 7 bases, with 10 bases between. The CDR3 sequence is CASSLGPGSGYTF. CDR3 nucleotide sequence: TGTGCCAGCAGCTTAGGGCCGGGATCTGGCTACACCTTC.

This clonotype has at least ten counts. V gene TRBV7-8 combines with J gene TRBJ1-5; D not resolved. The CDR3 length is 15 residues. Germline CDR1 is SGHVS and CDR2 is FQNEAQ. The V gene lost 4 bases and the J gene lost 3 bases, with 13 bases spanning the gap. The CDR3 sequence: CASSSLQGYNQPQHF. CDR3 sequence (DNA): TGTGCCAGCAGCTCCCTCCAAGGTTACAATCAGCCCCAGCATTTT.